This T cell receptor (beta chain) comes out of a study of shared clonotypes between healthy human individuals. In the study overall: Donors were a couple of women and a few men aged 18 to 49. Three plates each covered CD4 naive and memory; CD8 naive two, CD8 memory one. Points from the study as a whole: Deeper or shallower sequencing was expected to change how clonotypes are shared among donors.

Clones were sequenced by immunoSEQ multiplex PCR, and TCRdb holds only the in-frame ones, with some missing. In the table there are about 960,000 clones, more than 75% of which are singletons. Partitioning of CD4+ cells yielded a CD45RA+ naive subset and a CD45RA-negative memory subset. To note about this clone: Its cognate antigen is unknown.

Trimming removed 1 base from V and 5 bases from J, with 15 bases in between. CDR1 is SGHDT, CDR2 YYEEEE, per germline. CDR3 length: 16 residues. This receptor was obtained from a young man in good health. The source material was memory CD4+ T cells sorted from blood. The subset is: CD45RA-negative fraction. The V call is TRBV5-6, the J call TRBJ2-2; weak D call: TRBD1 (5 bases). CDR3 protein: CASSLYQGLGTGELFF. The CDR3 DNA is TGTGCCAGCAGCTTGTATCAGGGTTTAGGGACCGGGGAGCTGTTTTTT.